At least ten counts were recorded for the clone carrying this TCR beta chain. As yet, its antigen is unknown. The CDR3 totals 12 residues. Germline lookup yields CDR1 LGHNA and CDR2 YNFKEQ. V was trimmed by 5 bases and J by 5 bases, leaving 8 bases between them. MiXCR, run by TCRdb on the reads, gives a single entry per CDR3 protein. The sample records 250,000 or so distinct CDR3 sequences, 10% to 15% being singletons. The data stem from a study of T cell repertoires in cytomegalovirus infection. Whole-study findings and limits: The study identified carriers of CMV plus the relevant HLA from cumulative public TCR beta family frequency.

The sample consisted of PBMCs. The TCR originated in a human donor in good health (CMV status not recorded). Some clones in this sample may be carry-over from other donors' samples. V usage is TRBV4-2 and J usage is TRBJ2-3; D gene ambiguous. CDR3 bases: TGTGCCAGCAGCTTTCGACTAGATACGCAGTATTTT. Amino acid sequence: CASSFRLDTQYF.